This T cell receptor beta chain is from a study of identical twins. Study findings and constraints: Memory repertoires lacked the insertion deficit that abundant cord blood beta clonotypes showed.

The germline CDR1 and CDR2 sequences are MGHRA and YSYEKL. V was clipped by 0 bases and J by 4 bases, with 12 bases between them. The length of the CDR3 is 15 residues. The donors were all healthy and Caucasian. The authors used template switching to add a universal primer site and gave cDNA unique molecular identifiers. TCRdb recomputed calls from the 5' RACE reads with MiXCR, one row per CDR3 protein. This sample has hundreds of thousands of distinct CDR3 sequences, with about 7% found just once. Many counts were recorded for this clonotype. Its antigen remains unidentified. The same data also contributed to another study, on yellow fever vaccine responses in identical twins.

The material sequenced was memory (CD45RO+) T cells sorted from blood. The receptor was isolated from a young woman in good health. The chain couples TRBV4-1 to TRBJ1-1; D gene uncertain. CDR3 loop: CASSQDRGFGTEAFF. Written as DNA, the CDR3 is TGCGCCAGCAGCCAAGATCGGGGTTTCGGCACTGAAGCTTTCTTT.